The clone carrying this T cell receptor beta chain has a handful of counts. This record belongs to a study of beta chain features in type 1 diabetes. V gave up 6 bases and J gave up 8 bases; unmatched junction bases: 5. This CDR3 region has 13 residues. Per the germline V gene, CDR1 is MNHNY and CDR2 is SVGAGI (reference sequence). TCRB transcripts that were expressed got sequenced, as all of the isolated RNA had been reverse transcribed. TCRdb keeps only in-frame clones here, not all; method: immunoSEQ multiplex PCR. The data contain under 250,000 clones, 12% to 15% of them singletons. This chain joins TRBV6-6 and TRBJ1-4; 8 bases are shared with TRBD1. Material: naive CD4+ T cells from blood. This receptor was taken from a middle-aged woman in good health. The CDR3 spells CASRHRDREKLFF. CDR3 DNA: TGTGCCAGCAGACACCGGGACAGGGAAAAACTGTTTTTT.